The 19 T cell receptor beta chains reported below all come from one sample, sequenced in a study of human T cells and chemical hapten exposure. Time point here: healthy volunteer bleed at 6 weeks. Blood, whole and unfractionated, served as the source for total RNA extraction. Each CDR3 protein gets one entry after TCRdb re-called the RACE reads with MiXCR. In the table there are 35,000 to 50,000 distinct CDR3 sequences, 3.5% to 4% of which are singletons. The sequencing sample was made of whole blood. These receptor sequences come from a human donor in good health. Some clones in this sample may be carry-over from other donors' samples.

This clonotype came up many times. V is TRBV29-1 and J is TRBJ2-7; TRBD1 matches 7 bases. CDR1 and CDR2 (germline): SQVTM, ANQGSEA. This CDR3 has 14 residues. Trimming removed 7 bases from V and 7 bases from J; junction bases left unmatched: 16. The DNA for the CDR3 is TGCAGCGGTACCGTACAGGGGTTGGTTCTGGAGCAGTACTTC. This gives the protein CSGTVQGLVLEQYF.

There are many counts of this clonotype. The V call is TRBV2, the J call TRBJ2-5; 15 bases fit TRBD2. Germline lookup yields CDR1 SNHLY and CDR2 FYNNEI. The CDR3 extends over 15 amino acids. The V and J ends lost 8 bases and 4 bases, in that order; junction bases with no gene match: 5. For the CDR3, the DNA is TGTGCCAGCGTCGGGACTAGCGGGAGGCGAGAGACCCAGTACTTC. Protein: CASVGTSGRRETQYF.

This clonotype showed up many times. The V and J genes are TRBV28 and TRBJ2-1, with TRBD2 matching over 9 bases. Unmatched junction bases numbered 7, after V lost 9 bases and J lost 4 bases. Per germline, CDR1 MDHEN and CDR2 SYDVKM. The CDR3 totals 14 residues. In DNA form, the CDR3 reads TGTGCCAGTAAAACGGGACTAGCTTACAATGAGCAGTTCTTC. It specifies CASKTGLAYNEQFF.

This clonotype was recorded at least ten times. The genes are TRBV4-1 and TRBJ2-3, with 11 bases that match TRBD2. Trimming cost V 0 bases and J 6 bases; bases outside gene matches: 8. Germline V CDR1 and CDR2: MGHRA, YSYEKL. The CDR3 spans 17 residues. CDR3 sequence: CASSQDGNSGRGDTQYF. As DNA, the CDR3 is TGCGCCAGCAGCCAAGATGGCAATAGCGGGAGGGGGGATACGCAGTATTTT.

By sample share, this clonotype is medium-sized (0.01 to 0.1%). The CDR3 coding sequence is TGTGCCAGCAGTGACAGGGGCTACGAGCAGTACTTC. The encoded protein is CASSDRGYEQYF. The chain uses TRBV28 and TRBJ2-7; TRBD1 aligns across 8 bases. Per the germline V gene, CDR1 is MDHEN and CDR2 is SYDVKM. The V gene end was trimmed by 5 bases and the J gene end by 3 bases; junction bases not matched to a gene: 0. This CDR3 is built from 12 residues.

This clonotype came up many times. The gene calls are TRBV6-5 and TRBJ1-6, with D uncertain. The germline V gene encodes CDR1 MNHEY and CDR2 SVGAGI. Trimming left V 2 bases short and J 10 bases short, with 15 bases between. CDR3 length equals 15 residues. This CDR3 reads CASSYEAGVGSPLHF. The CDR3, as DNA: TGTGCCAGCAGTTACGAGGCGGGAGTAGGCTCACCCCTCCACTTT.

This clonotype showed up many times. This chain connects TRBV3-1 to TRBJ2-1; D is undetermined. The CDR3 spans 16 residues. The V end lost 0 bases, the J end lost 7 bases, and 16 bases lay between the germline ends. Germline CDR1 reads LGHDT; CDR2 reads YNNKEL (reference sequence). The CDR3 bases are TGTGCCAGCAGCCAAGATGCCGTTTCCTTGGGGAATGAGCAGTTCTTC. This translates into CASSQDAVSLGNEQFF.

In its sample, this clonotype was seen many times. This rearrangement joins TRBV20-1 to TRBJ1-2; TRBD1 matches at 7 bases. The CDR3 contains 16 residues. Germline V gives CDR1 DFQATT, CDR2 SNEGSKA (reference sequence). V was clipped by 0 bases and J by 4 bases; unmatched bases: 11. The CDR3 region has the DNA TGCAGTGCTAGAGATACCCCGGGACAGACTATCTATGGCTACACCTTC. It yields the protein CSARDTPGQTIYGYTF.

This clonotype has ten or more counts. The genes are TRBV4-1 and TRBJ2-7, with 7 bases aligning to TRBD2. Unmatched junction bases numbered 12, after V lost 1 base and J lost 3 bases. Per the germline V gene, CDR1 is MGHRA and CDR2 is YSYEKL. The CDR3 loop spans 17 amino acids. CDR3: CASSQAPPSGADYEQYF. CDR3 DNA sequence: TGCGCCAGCAGCCAAGCCCCCCCTAGCGGTGCCGACTACGAGCAGTACTTC.

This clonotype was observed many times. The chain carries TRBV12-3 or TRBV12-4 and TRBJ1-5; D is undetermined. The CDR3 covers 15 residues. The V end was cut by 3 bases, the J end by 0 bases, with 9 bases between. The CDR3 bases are TGTGCCAGCAGTTTGAGCGGAGTTAGCAATCAGCCCCAGCATTTT. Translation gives CASSLSGVSNQPQHF.

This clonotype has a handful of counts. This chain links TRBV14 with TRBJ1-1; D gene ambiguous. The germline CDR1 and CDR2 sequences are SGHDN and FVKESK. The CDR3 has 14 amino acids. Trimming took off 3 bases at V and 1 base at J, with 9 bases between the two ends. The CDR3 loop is CASSQLPGNTEAFF. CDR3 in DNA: TGTGCCAGCAGCCAGTTACCCGGGAACACTGAAGCTTTCTTT.

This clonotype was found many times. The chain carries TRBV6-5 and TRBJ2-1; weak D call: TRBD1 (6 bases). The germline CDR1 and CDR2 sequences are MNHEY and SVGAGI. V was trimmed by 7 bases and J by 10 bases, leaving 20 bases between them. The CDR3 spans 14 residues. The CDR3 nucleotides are TGTGCCAGCACCATCGGTGGGGGCGCAGGGGAGCAGTTCTTC. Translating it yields CASTIGGGAGEQFF.

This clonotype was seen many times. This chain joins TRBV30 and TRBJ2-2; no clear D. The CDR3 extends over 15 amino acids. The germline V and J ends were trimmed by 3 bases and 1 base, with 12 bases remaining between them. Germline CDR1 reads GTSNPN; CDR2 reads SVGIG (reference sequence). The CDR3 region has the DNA TGTGCCTGGAGATCCGGAACAGTGAACACCGGGGAGCTGTTTTTT. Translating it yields CAWRSGTVNTGELFF. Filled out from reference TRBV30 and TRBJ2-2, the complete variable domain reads SQTIHQWPATLVQPVGSPLSLECTVEGTSNPNLYWYRQAAGRGLQLLFYSVGIGQISSEVPQNLSASRPQDRQFILSSKKLLLSDSGFYLCAWRSGTVNTGELFFGEGSRLTVL.

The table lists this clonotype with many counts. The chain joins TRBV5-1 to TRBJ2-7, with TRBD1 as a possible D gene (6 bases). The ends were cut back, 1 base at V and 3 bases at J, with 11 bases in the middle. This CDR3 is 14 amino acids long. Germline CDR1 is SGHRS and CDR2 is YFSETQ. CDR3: CASSLFGQSYEQYF. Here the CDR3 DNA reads TGCGCCAGCAGCTTGTTCGGACAGAGCTACGAGCAGTACTTC.

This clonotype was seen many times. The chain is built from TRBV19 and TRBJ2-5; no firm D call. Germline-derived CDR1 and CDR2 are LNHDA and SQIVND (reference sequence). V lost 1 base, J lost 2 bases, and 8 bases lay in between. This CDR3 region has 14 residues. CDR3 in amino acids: CASSIARGQETQYF. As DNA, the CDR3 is TGTGCCAGTAGTATAGCTCGCGGACAAGAGACCCAGTACTTC. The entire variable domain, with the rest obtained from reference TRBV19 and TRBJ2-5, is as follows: DGGITQSPKYLFRKEGQNVTLSCEQNLNHDAMYWYRQDPGQGLRLIYYSQIVNDFQKGDIAEGYSVSREKKESFPLTVTSAQKNPTAFYLCASSIARGQETQYFGPGTRLLVL.

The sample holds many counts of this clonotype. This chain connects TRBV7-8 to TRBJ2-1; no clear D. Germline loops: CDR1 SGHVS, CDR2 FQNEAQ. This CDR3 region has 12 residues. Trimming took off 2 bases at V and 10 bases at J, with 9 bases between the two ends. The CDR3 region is CASSLKAWEQFF. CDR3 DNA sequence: TGTGCCAGCAGCTTAAAGGCCTGGGAGCAGTTCTTC.

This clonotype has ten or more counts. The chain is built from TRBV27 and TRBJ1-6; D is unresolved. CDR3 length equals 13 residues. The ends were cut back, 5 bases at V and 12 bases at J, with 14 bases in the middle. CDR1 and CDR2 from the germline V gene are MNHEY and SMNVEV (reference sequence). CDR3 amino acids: CASSMIIHRPLHF. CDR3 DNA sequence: TGTGCCAGCAGTATGATAATTCACCGACCCCTCCACTTT.

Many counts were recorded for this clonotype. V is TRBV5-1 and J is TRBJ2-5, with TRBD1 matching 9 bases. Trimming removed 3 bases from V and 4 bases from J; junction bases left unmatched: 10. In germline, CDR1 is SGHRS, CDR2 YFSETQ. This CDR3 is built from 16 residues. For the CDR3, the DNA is TGCGCCAGCAGCTCCGGACAGGGGACTCATATAGAGACCCAGTACTTC. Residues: CASSSGQGTHIETQYF.

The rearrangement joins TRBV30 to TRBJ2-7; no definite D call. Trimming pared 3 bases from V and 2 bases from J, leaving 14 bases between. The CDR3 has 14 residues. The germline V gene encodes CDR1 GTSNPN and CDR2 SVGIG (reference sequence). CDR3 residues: CAWSAWTLPYEQYF. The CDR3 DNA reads TGTGCCTGGAGCGCCTGGACGCTCCCCTACGAGCAGTACTTC.